This TCR beta chain came from a study of T-cell memory formation after mild COVID-19. This clonotype was seen repeatedly, ten times or more. TCR alpha and TCR beta cDNA libraries with sample barcodes and UMIs came from 5'RACE using constant-segment primers. TCRdb re-called the 5' RACE reads through MiXCR, storing one row per CDR3 protein. The sample yields just over 350,000 distinct CDR3 sequences, under 15% seen once. Trimming shortened V by 2 bases and J by 3 bases, and 11 bases separated the two germline ends. Germline V CDR1 and CDR2: ENHRY, SYGVKD. This CDR3 comprises 15 residues. The rearrangement uses TRBV10-3 and TRBJ1-5; D possibly corresponds to TRBD1 (6 bases). The TCR originated in a man in his late teens or twenties who had mild COVID-19 (a few samples of this study predate the infection). Cell type and time point are not known. Sequenced sample: PBMCs or a T cell subset sorted from them (not recorded which). The CDR3 DNA reads as TGTGCCATCAGTGAGCCGGGGGCGGACAATCAGCCCCAGCATTTT. Protein: CAISEPGADNQPQHF.